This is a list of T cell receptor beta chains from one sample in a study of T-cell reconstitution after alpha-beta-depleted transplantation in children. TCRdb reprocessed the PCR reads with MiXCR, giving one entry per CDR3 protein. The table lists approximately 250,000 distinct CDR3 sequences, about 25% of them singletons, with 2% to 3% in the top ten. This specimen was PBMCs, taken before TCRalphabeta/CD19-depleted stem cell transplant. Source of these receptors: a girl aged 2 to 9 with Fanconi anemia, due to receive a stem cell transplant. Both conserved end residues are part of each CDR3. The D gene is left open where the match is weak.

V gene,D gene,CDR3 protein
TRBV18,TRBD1,CASSPMGQGGGEQYF
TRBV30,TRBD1,CAWSGTGNTGELFF
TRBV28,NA,CASSWAAADTQYF
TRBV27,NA,CASGPGLDEQFF
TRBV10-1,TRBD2,CASSGGGNTGELFF
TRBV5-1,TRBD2,CASSLSGRNGDEQFF
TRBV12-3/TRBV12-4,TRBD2,CASSLVSGSANEQYF
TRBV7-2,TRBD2,CASSLVFLAGANEQFF
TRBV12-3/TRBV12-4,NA,CASSPPGNTEAFF
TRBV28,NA,CASRGVGHYGYTF
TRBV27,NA,CASSLLGGAGQETQYF
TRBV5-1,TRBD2,CASSSTSGSPRSSYNEQFF
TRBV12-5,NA,CASGPTGSTSHEQFF
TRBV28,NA,CASSSKTEAFF
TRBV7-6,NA,CASSSKGNTGELFF
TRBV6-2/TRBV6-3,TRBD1,CASSYGGQGAGNTIYF
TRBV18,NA,CASSPATYYEQYF
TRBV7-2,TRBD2,CASSPGLGFHEQFF
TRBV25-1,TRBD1,CASSPSYLQGAPTLDEQYF
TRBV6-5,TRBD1,CASSYGRGLSYEQYF
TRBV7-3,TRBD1,CASSPYGTANGDTQYF
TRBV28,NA,CASSLKGWGAKNIQYF
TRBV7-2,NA,CASSLGPSRTQYF
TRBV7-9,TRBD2,CASSLEAGGPDNEQFF
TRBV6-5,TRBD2,CASSYSELLAGGQETQYF
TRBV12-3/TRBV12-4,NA,CASSEDRFSTDTQYF
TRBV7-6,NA,CASSSGQMSGNEQFF
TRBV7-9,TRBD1,CASSYHRDRGDYEQYF
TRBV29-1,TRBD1,CSVLRQGHTDTQYF
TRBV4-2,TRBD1,CASSQNRDRSYEQYF
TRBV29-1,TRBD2,CSDGLDSYNEQFF
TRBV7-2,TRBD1,CASSYTGENSPLHF
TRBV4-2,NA,CASSQDRGGKGDTQYF
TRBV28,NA,CASSWSYNEQFF
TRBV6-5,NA,CASSYGTRNTGELFF
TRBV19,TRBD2,CASMLVAGISEQFF
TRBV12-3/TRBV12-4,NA,CASSFQRGYTF
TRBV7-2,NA,CASSKDRSYEQYF
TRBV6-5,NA,CASKRRATSDQDYGYTF
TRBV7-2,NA,CASSLSANTEAFF
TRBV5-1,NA,CASKWGLAEYNEQFF
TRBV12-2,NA,CASRNPGTSPTDTQYF
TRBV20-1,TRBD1,CSAQRDRHSYEQYF
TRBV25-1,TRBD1,CASSDSGVRGRAGELFF
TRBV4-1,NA,CASSEGVWSSYEQYF
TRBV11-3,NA,CASSFRLALARENTDTQYF